This T cell receptor beta chain emerged from a study of radiation and T cells in renal cell carcinoma. As for the study in general: Nephrectomy followed 15 Gy stereotactic body radiation by 4 weeks. Notes on the study in general: In blood, top tumor clones expanded by 2 weeks, shrinking by 4.

The time point was: blood 2 weeks post-SBRT. Stated treatment: 15 Gy SBRT to primary tumor, nephrectomy 4 weeks later. The V gene lost 0 bases and the J gene lost 7 bases, with 7 bases spanning the gap. The CDR3 has 14 amino acids. Germline assignment: CDR1 MNHNS and CDR2 SASEGT. Assay: immunoSEQ multiplex PCR; the TCRdb copy retains only in-frame clones and omits some. The top ten hold 5.8% of the sample, which has roughly 130,000 clones, 70% to 90% seen once. Comment on this clone: Its antigen is not known.

This chain uses TRBV6-1 with TRBJ1-6, with a weak D call TRBD1 (5 bases). The sequence was collected from a woman aged 70-85 years with renal cell carcinoma. Material: blood, obtained from a patient whose treatment included radiotherapy and nephrectomy. CDR3 amino acids: CASSEAGGNSPLHF. CDR3 sequence (DNA): TGTGCCAGCAGTGAAGCTGGGGGGAATTCACCCCTCCACTTT.